The 27 T cell receptor beta chains in this list originate from one sample, sequenced in a study of T cells expressing NK-cell markers. TCRdb reprocessed the 5' RACE reads; each CDR3 protein has one entry and no DNA is given. This listing includes about 550,000 distinct CDR3 sequences. The sample taken for sequencing was blood T cells: a sorted CD56 or NKG2C T cell subset, CD4+ or CD8+ T cells, or bulk PBMC T cells (not recorded which). The receptors derive from a man between 18 and 35 years old in good health.

The rearrangement links TRBV11-2 to TRBJ1-3; the D call of TRBD1 rests on TCRdb alone, since no DNA is present to check it. The CDR3 runs to 17 residues. CDR1 is SGHAT and CDR2 is FQNNGV in the germline V gene. The CDR3 here is CASSLVLGQGGGNTIYF.

V is TRBV2 and J is TRBJ1-4. CDR3 length equals 13 residues. CDR1 is SNHLY and CDR2 is FYNNEI in the germline V gene. The CDR3 sequence is CASWRASNEKLFF.

V and J are TRBV5-1 and TRBJ2-1. Germline V gives CDR1 SGHRS, CDR2 YFSETQ. The CDR3 consists of 14 residues. CDR3 sequence reads: CASSLDSWKAEQFF. Together with reference TRBV5-1 and TRBJ2-1, the CDR3 gives the full variable domain: KAGVTQTPRYLIKTRGQQVTLSCSPISGHRSVSWYQQTPGQGLQFLFEYFSETQRNKGNFPGRFSGRQFSNSRSEMNVSTLELGDSALYLCASSLDSWKAEQFFGPGTRLTVL.

CDR3 sequence reads: CASSPGTSGIYTDTQYF. The chain joins TRBV5-1 to TRBJ2-3; TCRdb indicates TRBD2, and absent DNA this call remains unverified. The CDR3 consists of 17 residues. Per germline, CDR1 SGHRS and CDR2 YFSETQ.

The chain recombines TRBV5-1 with TRBJ1-2; TCRdb lists TRBD1, though no DNA is available to test this call. This CDR3 is 15 amino acids long. Germline V gives CDR1 SGHRS, CDR2 YFSETQ. The chain's CDR3 is CASSSRQGLNYGYTF.

The chain has TRBV11-2 and TRBJ2-3; TCRdb's D call, TRBD2, is unchecked because there is no DNA. The germline V gene encodes CDR1 SGHAT and CDR2 FQNNGV. The CDR3 is 15 amino acids. The CDR3 region is CASSFRLAGVDTQYF.

This chain joins TRBV12-3 or TRBV12-4 and TRBJ2-1; the TCRdb D gene call, TRBD1, has no DNA to confirm it. The CDR3 sequence is 16 residues long. The CDR3 reads CASRPAGTGIYNEQFF.

CDR3 sequence: CASKKGRESSVTQYF. V gene TRBV7-9 combines with J gene TRBJ2-3; the TCRdb D gene call, TRBD2, has no DNA to confirm it. The germline gives CDR1 SEHNR, CDR2 FQNEAQ (reference sequence). The CDR3 is made up of 15 amino acids.

V gene TRBV2 combines with J gene TRBJ1-5; TCRdb's D call, TRBD1, is unchecked because there is no DNA. The CDR3 is 13 amino acids. Germline assignment: CDR1 SNHLY and CDR2 FYNNEI. The CDR3 spells CAISRDANQPQHF.

The chain carries TRBV4-3 and TRBJ2-3; the TCRdb call, TRBD2, lacks DNA for checking. The CDR3 sequence is 15 residues long. In germline, CDR1 is LGHNA, CDR2 YSLEER. The CDR3: CASSQGLAVTDTQYF.

The chain links TRBV6-4 to TRBJ2-5; the TRBD2 assignment by TCRdb is unverifiable without DNA. This CDR3 region has 14 residues. CDR1 and CDR2 (germline): MRHNA, SNTAGT. The CDR3 loop reads CASSHDGGAETQYF.

V and J are TRBV24-1 and TRBJ2-5; TCRdb returns TRBD2, unconfirmable since there is no DNA. Germline CDR1 is KGHDR and CDR2 is SFDVKD. The CDR3 has 13 residues. CDR3 in amino acids: CATRTSGIETQYF.

This chain uses TRBV19 with TRBJ1-1; the D gene TCRdb calls, TRBD1, cannot be checked with no DNA. This CDR3 has 15 amino acids. Germline lookup yields CDR1 LNHDA and CDR2 SQIVND (reference sequence). CDR3 sequence: CASTDFVPPDTEAFF.

V is TRBV15 and J is TRBJ1-1. CDR1 is LNHNV, CDR2 YYDKDF, per germline (reference sequence). This CDR3 is 12 amino acids long. Here the CDR3 reads CATSRDIGRAFF. Drawing the rest from reference TRBV15 and TRBJ1-1, the complete variable domain is DAMVIQNPRYQVTQFGKPVTLSCSQTLNHNVMYWYQQKSSQAPKLLFHYYDKDFNNEADTPDNFQSRRPNTSFCFLDIRSPGLGDTAMYLCATSRDIGRAFFGQGTRLTVV.

This chain links TRBV27 with TRBJ1-5; TCRdb calls TRBD1, which cannot be checked without DNA. This CDR3 is built from 13 residues. CDR1 is MNHEY and CDR2 is SMNVEV in the germline V gene (reference sequence). CDR3 sequence: CASRKQGNQPQHF.

The CDR3 reads CSARDSPGQYF. The chain combines TRBV20-1 with TRBJ2-7. Germline CDR1 and CDR2: DFQATT and SNEGSKA (reference sequence). There are 11 residues in the CDR3.

The chain joins TRBV28 to TRBJ1-1; the D gene TCRdb calls, TRBD1, cannot be checked with no DNA. The CDR3 sequence is 15 residues long. Germline lookup yields CDR1 MDHEN and CDR2 SYDVKM. The CDR3 protein is CASSLFRGTVAEAFF.

CDR3 in amino acids: CSVVLGYGEQFF. The V and J genes are TRBV29-1 and TRBJ2-1. This CDR3 is built from 12 residues. Germline lookup yields CDR1 SQVTM and CDR2 ANQGSEA.

The J gene is TRBJ1-5, the V gene TRBV7-9; TCRdb outputs TRBD1, but without DNA this stays unchecked. Germline CDR1 is SEHNR and CDR2 is FQNEAQ (reference sequence). The length of the CDR3 is 12 residues. CDR3 amino acids: CASSLPGQPQHF.

The chain couples TRBV21-1 to TRBJ2-1; no DNA is available, so the TRBD2 call from TCRdb remains unchecked. TRBV21-1 is reported as a pseudogene. The length of the CDR3 is 13 residues. CDR3 sequence reads: CASSKVGRNEQFF.

The chain links TRBV7-9 to TRBJ2-7; the D call of TRBD2 rests on TCRdb alone, since no DNA is present to check it. The germline V gene encodes CDR1 SEHNR and CDR2 FQNEAQ (reference sequence). This CDR3 region has 15 residues. This CDR3 reads CASSLEGPRVYEQYF.

V usage is TRBV6-2 or TRBV6-3 and J usage is TRBJ2-7; the D call from TCRdb, TRBD1, cannot be confirmed without DNA. CDR1 MNHEY and CDR2 SVGEGT come from the germline V gene. The CDR3 has 14 amino acids. The chain's CDR3 is CASSYVSRGTEQYF.

V is TRBV5-5 and J is TRBJ2-5. The CDR3 spans 13 residues. Germline lookup yields CDR1 SGHKS and CDR2 YYEKEE (reference sequence). The CDR3 sequence: CASSLVWVETQYF. The entire variable domain, with the rest obtained from reference TRBV5-5 and TRBJ2-5, is as follows: DAGVTQSPTHLIKTRGQQVTLRCSPISGHKSVSWYQQVLGQGPQFIFQYYEKEERGRGNFPDRFSARQFPNYSSELNVNALLLGDSALYLCASSLVWVETQYFGPGTRLLVL.

V gene TRBV12-3 or TRBV12-4 combines with J gene TRBJ1-5; the D call from TCRdb, TRBD1, cannot be confirmed without DNA. This CDR3 is built from 15 residues. CDR3 amino acids: CATLTGTGALQPQHF.

The genes are TRBV5-1 and TRBJ2-3; TCRdb's D gene call, TRBD1, goes unchecked for lack of DNA. The CDR3 runs 16 residues. Germline V gene lookup returns CDR1 SGHRS and CDR2 YFSETQ. The CDR3 spells CASSFTGQGASDTQYF.

The chain has TRBV28 and TRBJ2-3. Germline V gene data show CDR1 as MDHEN and CDR2 as SYDVKM. This CDR3 comprises 16 residues. This CDR3 is CASSLQSGVGADTQYF.

V is TRBV18 and J is TRBJ2-3. The CDR3 is 13 amino acids. In germline, CDR1 is KGHSH, CDR2 LQKENI. CDR3 region: CASSPSGADTQYF.